The 23 T cell receptor beta chains below all came from one sample that was sequenced in a study of blood T cell repertoires in COVID-19 (dated by TCRdb to 2018 to 2020). Library generation was performed with the immunoSEQ multiplex PCR assay. Not all clones reach the TCRdb copy of this immuneACCESS table, which keeps in-frame sequences only. Checked studies attribute under half of the gap to unresolved V genes and leave the rest unexplained. Recorded for this sample are 250,000 to 300,000 clones; 70% to 90% of them occurred a single time. The ten largest clones take up approximately 12% of the sample. Sequenced sample: peripheral blood. These receptors came from a woman aged 25-40 years with COVID-19, enrolled during active disease.

This chain's CDR3 is CASSGGQGGWTNEQFF. The CDR3 nucleotides read TGCGCCAGCAGCGGGGGACAGGGCGGGTGGACTAATGAGCAGTTCTTC. V gene TRBV5-1 combines with J gene TRBJ2-1; 9 nucleotides line up with TRBD1. The CDR3 is 16 amino acids. The junction had 12 bases not matched to a gene; V was cut back by 4 bases and J by 7 bases. Germline CDR1 reads SGHRS; CDR2 reads YFSETQ.

This clone came up a few times. The CDR3 region has the DNA TGTGCCAGCAGCCAAGATTTGGGACTAGCGATGGGGCAGCAGTACTTC. Translating it yields CASSQDLGLAMGQQYF. The chain links TRBV4-2 to TRBJ2-7; 10 nucleotides match TRBD2. CDR3 length: 16 amino acids. Germline V gene lookup returns CDR1 LGHNA and CDR2 YNFKEQ. V was pared by 0 bases and J by 8 bases, with 10 bases of the junction left unmatched.

This clone has just a few counts. The chain recombines TRBV7-8 with TRBJ1-6; D unclear. The V end lost 6 bases, the J end lost 11 bases, and 11 bases lay between the germline ends. This CDR3 is built from 12 residues. Germline CDR1 reads SGHVS; CDR2 reads FQNEAQ. CDR3: CASRSLVPPLHF. CDR3 sequence (DNA): TGTGCCAGCAGATCACTCGTTCCACCCCTCCACTTT.

J is TRBJ2-5 and V is TRBV29-1, with D maybe TRBD2 (7 bases). The CDR3 runs to 13 residues. V lost 5 bases and J lost 5, with 15 bases in between. Germline V CDR1 and CDR2: SQVTM, ANQGSEA. CDR3 region: CSVPRGRGETQYF. For the CDR3, the DNA is TGCAGCGTTCCGCGGGGGCGGGGGGAGACCCAGTACTTC.

V gene TRBV4-1 combines with J gene TRBJ2-7; 7 bases line up with TRBD2. Germline V lookup: CDR1 MGHRA, CDR2 YSYEKL. The CDR3 is 14 residues long. The ends lost 4 bases at V and 6 bases at J; junction bases unmatched: 9. The CDR3: CASSPGGGFFEQYF. CDR3 in DNA: TGCGCCAGCAGCCCCGGCGGGGGTTTTTTCGAGCAGTACTTC.

In nucleotides, the CDR3 is TGCGCCAGCAGCGCGGGGACAGCGAACACCGGGGAGCTGTTTTTT. The encoded protein is CASSAGTANTGELFF. This chain connects TRBV5-1 to TRBJ2-2, with a tentative D call TRBD1 (7 bases). The V end lost 4 bases, the J end lost 0 bases, and 10 bases lay between the germline ends. CDR3 length: 15 residues. Germline V gene data show CDR1 as SGHRS and CDR2 as YFSETQ.

Note on this clone: The same CDR3 arises from other DNA sequences in this sample as well. V is TRBV6-5 and J is TRBJ2-1; 10 bases line up with TRBD2. CDR3 length: 15 amino acids. Trimming took 5 bases from V and 4 from J; bases not matched to a gene: 5. Germline CDR1 MNHEY, CDR2 SVGAGI. The CDR3 bases are TGTGCCAGCAGTCCCTTAGCGGGGGGATACAATGAGCAGTTCTTC. Translated, it gives CASSPLAGGYNEQFF.

The rearrangement joins TRBV5-5 to TRBJ2-5; tentative D call: TRBD2 (5 bases). This CDR3 comprises 12 residues. V was shortened by 4 bases and J by 3 bases, with 7 bases between the two germline ends. Germline assignment: CDR1 SGHKS and CDR2 YYEKEE (reference sequence). CDR3: CASSILEETQYF. The CDR3, as DNA: TGTGCCAGCAGCATACTAGAAGAGACCCAGTACTTC.

The J gene is TRBJ2-7, the V gene TRBV18; no firm D call. Germline V gene sequence: CDR1 KGHSH, CDR2 LQKENI. The CDR3 is 13 amino acids. V was trimmed by 6 bases and J by 0 bases, leaving 9 bases between them. The DNA of the CDR3 is TGTGCCAGCTCCCGTACGGGCTCCTACGAGCAGTACTTC. It yields the protein CASSRTGSYEQYF.

The chain uses TRBV7-9 and TRBJ2-1; D not resolved. The length of the CDR3 is 11 residues. Germline CDR1 reads SEHNR; CDR2 reads FQNEAQ (reference sequence). Trimming removed 1 base from V and 9 bases from J, with 4 bases in between. Written as DNA, the CDR3 is TGTGCCAGCAGCTTAGTCCGTGAGCAGTTCTTC. Protein sequence: CASSLVREQFF.

V and J are TRBV2 and TRBJ2-3; TRBD2 is a possible D gene (6 bases). The CDR3 loop spans 14 amino acids. The germline V and J ends were trimmed by 6 bases and 1 base, with 11 bases remaining between them. CDR1 is SNHLY and CDR2 is FYNNEI in the germline V gene. The CDR3 coding sequence is TGTGCCAGCAGGGTGTGGGGGGGCACAGATACGCAGTATTTT. It translates to CASRVWGGTDTQYF.

This clone appeared once. The chain recombines TRBV19 with TRBJ1-1; D may be TRBD1 (5 bases). V was trimmed by 3 bases and J by 3 bases, leaving 14 bases between them. The CDR3 covers 15 residues. Germline CDR1 LNHDA, CDR2 SQIVND (reference sequence). In nucleotides, the CDR3 is TGTGCCAGTAGTATTTGGGCAGGGAGGGACACTGAAGCTTTCTTT. Translating gives CASSIWAGRDTEAFF.

CDR3 protein: CASTYRGPYGYTF. CDR3 sequence (DNA): TGTGCCAGTACGTACAGGGGGCCCTATGGCTACACCTTC. J is TRBJ1-2 and V is TRBV19, with 9 bases aligning to TRBD1. The CDR3 consists of 13 residues. J gave up 4 bases and V 7 bases, and 4 bases lay outside the gene matches. CDR1 LNHDA and CDR2 SQIVND come from the germline V gene (reference sequence).

Here the CDR3 DNA reads TGTGCCAGCAGCCATCGGGACAGGGAGTGGTATGGCTACACCTTC. Its protein product is CASSHRDREWYGYTF. V is TRBV3-1 (or the pseudogene TRBV3-2) and J is TRBJ1-2, with 9 positions matching TRBD1. Germline-derived CDR1 and CDR2 are LGHDT and YNNKEL (reference sequence). V shed 3 bases, J shed 5 bases, and the junction held 7 bases outside the gene matches. The CDR3 spans 15 residues.

The chain employs TRBV19 and TRBJ1-2, with D perhaps matching TRBD1 (5 bases). Looked up from germline, CDR1 is LNHDA and CDR2 is SQIVND (reference sequence). The germline V and J ends were trimmed by 2 bases and 7 bases, with 14 bases remaining between them. The CDR3 spans 14 residues. CDR3 sequence reads: CASSISSGLAGYTF. For the CDR3, the DNA is TGTGCCAGTAGTATATCTTCAGGGTTGGCTGGCTACACCTTC.

This clone came up once. The V call is TRBV11-3, the J call TRBJ2-7; D ambiguous. The CDR3 has 14 amino acids. V lost 1 base and J 0 bases, leaving 7 bases between the germline ends. Germline V gives CDR1 SGHNT, CDR2 YENEEA. The CDR3, as DNA: TGTGCCAGCAGCTTAGGAGGAGACTCCTACGAGCAGTACTTC. This encodes CASSLGGDSYEQYF.

The chain employs TRBV2 and TRBJ2-3; 8 bases map to TRBD2. Looked up from germline, CDR1 is SNHLY and CDR2 is FYNNEI. The CDR3 is 13 amino acids. Losses at the gene ends were 8 bases for V and 2 bases for J; bases not matched to a gene: 3. The CDR3 DNA is TGTGCCAGCGAGCGGGGGCTCACAGATACGCAGTATTTT. It codes for CASERGLTDTQYF. Filled out from reference TRBV2 and TRBJ2-3, the complete variable domain reads EPEVTQTPSHQVTQMGQEVILRCVPISNHLYFYWYRQILGQKVEFLVSFYNNEISEKSEIFDDQFSVERPDGSNFTLKIRSTKLEDSAMYFCASERGLTDTQYFGPGTRLTVL.

The chain couples TRBV12-3 or TRBV12-4 to TRBJ2-7, with D perhaps TRBD2 (5 bases). This CDR3 comprises 13 residues. Trimming cost V 4 bases and J 2 bases, with 9 bases left between them. This chain's CDR3 is CASSSGRPYEQYF. The CDR3 bases are TGTGCCAGCAGTTCGGGGAGACCCTACGAGCAGTACTTC.

V usage is TRBV11-3 and J usage is TRBJ1-1, with D possibly matching TRBD1 (5 bases). The CDR3 sequence is 11 residues long. The V end lost 8 bases, the J end lost 8 bases, and 12 bases lay between the germline ends. The germline V gene encodes CDR1 SGHNT and CDR2 YENEEA. CDR3 nucleotide sequence: TGTGCCAGCCAAGGGGAACGGGAAGCTTTCTTT. As protein: CASQGEREAFF.

The sample holds a few counts of this clone. The V and J genes are TRBV30 and TRBJ1-2; possibly TRBD1 for D (6 bases). CDR1 and CDR2 from the germline V gene are GTSNPN and SVGIG (reference sequence). This CDR3 comprises 12 residues. Trimming removed 7 bases at V and 2 bases at J, with 11 bases between. CDR3 in DNA: TGTGCCTCAACAGGGTACAACTATGGCTACACCTTC. Protein product: CASTGYNYGYTF. The whole variable domain, filled in from reference TRBV30 and TRBJ1-2, reads SQTIHQWPATLVQPVGSPLSLECTVEGTSNPNLYWYRQAAGRGLQLLFYSVGIGQISSEVPQNLSASRPQDRQFILSSKKLLLSDSGFYLCASTGYNYGYTFGSGTRLTVV.

V usage is TRBV30 and J usage is TRBJ1-5; 7 nucleotides line up with TRBD1. Germline loops: CDR1 GTSNPN, CDR2 SVGIG (reference sequence). The CDR3 extends over 13 amino acids. The ends lost 1 base at V and 5 bases at J; junction bases unmatched: 2. The CDR3 sequence is CAWSGDSDQPQHF. The DNA of the CDR3 is TGTGCCTGGAGTGGGGACAGCGATCAGCCCCAGCATTTT.

This clone appeared once. The chain links TRBV13 to TRBJ2-5; possibly TRBD1 for D (7 bases). Trimming left V 4 bases short and J 2 bases short, with 14 bases between. The CDR3 extends over 15 amino acids. CDR1 is PRHDT, CDR2 FYEKMQ, per germline (reference sequence). The CDR3 sequence: CASSWRQGLQETQYF. CDR3 bases: TGTGCCAGCAGCTGGAGACAGGGACTTCAAGAGACCCAGTACTTC.

The genes are TRBV14 and TRBJ1-1, with 7 bases identical to TRBD1. V trimming: 1 base; J trimming: 5 bases; junction bases outside the gene matches: 13. CDR1 and CDR2 (germline): SGHDN, FVKESK. This CDR3 has 17 residues. The CDR3 sequence: CASSQALSGRGRTEAFF. The CDR3 DNA is TGTGCCAGCAGCCAAGCTCTAAGTGGTAGGGGGCGAACTGAAGCTTTCTTT.